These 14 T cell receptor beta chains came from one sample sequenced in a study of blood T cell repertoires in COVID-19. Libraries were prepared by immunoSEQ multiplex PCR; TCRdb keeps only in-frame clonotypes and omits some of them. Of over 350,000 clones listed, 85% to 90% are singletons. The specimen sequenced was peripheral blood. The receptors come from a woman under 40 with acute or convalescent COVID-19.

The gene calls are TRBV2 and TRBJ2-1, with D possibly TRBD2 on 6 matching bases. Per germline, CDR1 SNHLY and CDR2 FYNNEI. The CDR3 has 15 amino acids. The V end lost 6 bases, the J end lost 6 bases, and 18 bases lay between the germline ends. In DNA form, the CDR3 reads TGTGCCAGCAGCGCCCGGGACTTGCCGCTCAATGAGCAGTTCTTC. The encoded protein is CASSARDLPLNEQFF.

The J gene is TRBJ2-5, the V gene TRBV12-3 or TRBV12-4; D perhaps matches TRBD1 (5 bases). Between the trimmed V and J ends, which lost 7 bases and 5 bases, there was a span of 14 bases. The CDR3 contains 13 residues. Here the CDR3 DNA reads TGTGCCAGCACGAAGGGGCTTCAGGAGACCCAGTACTTC. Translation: CASTKGLQETQYF.

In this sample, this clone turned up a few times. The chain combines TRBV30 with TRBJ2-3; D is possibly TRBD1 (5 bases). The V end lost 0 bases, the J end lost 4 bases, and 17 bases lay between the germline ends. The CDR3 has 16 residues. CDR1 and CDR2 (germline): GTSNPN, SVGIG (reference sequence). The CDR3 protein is CAWSVGRGKGSDTQYF. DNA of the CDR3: TGTGCCTGGAGTGTAGGAAGGGGAAAGGGCTCAGATACGCAGTATTTT.

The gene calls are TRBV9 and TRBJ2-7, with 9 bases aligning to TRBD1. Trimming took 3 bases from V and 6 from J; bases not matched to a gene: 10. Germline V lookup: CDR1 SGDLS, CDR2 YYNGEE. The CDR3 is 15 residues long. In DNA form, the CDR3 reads TGTGCCAGCAGCGCCCTTGCCGGGACAGGGAGCGAGCAGTACTTC. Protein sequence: CASSALAGTGSEQYF.

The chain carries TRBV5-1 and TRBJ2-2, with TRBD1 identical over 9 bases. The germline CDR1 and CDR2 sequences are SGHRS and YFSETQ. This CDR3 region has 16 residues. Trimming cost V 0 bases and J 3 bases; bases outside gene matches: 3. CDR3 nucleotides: TGCGCCAGCAGCTTGGCCGGGACAGGGTACACCGGGGAGCTGTTTTTT. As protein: CASSLAGTGYTGELFF.

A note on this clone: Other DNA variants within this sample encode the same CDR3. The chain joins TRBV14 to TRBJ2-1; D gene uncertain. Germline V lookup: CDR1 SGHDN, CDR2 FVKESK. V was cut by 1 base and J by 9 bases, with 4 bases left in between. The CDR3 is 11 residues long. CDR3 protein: CASSQVREQFF. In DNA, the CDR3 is TGTGCCAGCAGCCAAGTCCGTGAGCAGTTCTTC.

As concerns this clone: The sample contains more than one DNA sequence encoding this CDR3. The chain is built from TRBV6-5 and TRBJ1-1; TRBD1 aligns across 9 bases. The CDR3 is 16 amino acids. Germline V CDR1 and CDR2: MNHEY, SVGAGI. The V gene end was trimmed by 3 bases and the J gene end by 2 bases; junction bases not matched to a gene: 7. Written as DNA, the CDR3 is TGTGCCAGCAGTTATTTCCCACAGGGGGCAAACACTGAAGCTTTCTTT. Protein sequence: CASSYFPQGANTEAFF.

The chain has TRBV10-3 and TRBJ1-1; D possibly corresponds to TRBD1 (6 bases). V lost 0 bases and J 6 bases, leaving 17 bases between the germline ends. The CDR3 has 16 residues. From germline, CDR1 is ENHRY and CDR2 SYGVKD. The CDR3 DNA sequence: TGTGCCATCAGTGAGTCTCGGCAGGGGCGAGGCTCTGAAGCTTTCTTT. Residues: CAISESRQGRGSEAFF.

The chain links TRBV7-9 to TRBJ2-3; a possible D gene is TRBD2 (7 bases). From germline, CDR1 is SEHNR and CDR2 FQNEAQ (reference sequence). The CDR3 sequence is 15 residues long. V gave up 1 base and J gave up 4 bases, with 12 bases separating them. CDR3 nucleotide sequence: TGTGCCAGCAGCTTAGTACTAGGGGGGGCAGATACGCAGTATTTT. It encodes CASSLVLGGADTQYF.

The CDR3 nucleotides read TGCGCCAGCAGCCTTAGCGGGGCGTACCAAGAGACCCAGTACTTC. Translating it yields CASSLSGAYQETQYF. V and J are TRBV5-1 and TRBJ2-5; 8 bases match TRBD2. The CDR3 has 15 residues. Germline loops: CDR1 SGHRS, CDR2 YFSETQ. Losses at the gene ends were 4 bases for V and 0 bases for J; bases not matched to a gene: 5. Full variable domain (outside the CDR3, taken from reference TRBV5-1 and TRBJ2-5): KAGVTQTPRYLIKTRGQQVTLSCSPISGHRSVSWYQQTPGQGLQFLFEYFSETQRNKGNFPGRFSGRQFSNSRSEMNVSTLELGDSALYLCASSLSGAYQETQYFGPGTRLLVL.

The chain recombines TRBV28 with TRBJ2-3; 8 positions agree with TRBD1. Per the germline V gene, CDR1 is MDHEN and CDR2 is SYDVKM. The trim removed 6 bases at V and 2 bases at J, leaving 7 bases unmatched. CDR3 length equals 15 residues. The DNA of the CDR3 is TGTGCCAGCAGAGCGGAGGGACAGGCCACAGATACGCAGTATTTT. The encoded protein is CASRAEGQATDTQYF.

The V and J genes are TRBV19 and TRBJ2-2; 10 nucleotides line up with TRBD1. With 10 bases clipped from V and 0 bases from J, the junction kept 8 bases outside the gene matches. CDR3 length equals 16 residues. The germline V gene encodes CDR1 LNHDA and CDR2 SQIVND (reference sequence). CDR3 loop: CATGTGAAPNTGELFF. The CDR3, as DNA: TGTGCCACAGGGACAGGGGCGGCCCCGAACACCGGGGAGCTGTTTTTT.

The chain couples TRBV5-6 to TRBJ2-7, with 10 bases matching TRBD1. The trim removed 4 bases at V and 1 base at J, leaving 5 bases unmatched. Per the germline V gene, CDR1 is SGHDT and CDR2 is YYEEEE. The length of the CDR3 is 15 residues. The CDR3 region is CASSPGGQGSYEQYF. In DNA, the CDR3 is TGTGCCAGCAGCCCCGGGGGACAGGGGTCCTACGAGCAGTACTTC.

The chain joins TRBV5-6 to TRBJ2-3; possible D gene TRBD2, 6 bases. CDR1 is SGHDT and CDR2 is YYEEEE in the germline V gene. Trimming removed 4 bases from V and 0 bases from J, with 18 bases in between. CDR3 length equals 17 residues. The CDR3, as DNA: TGTGCCAGCAGCCTGCGGGCGGGGAAACGTAGCACAGATACGCAGTATTTT. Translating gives CASSLRAGKRSTDTQYF.